This TCR beta chain comes out of a study of blood T cell repertoires in COVID-19 (dated by TCRdb to the early 2020s). Concerning the study at large: Samples covering the acute and convalescent phases of COVID-19 were provided by collaborators in the United States, Italy and Spain. The material from the prospective study consisted of cDNA or gDNA derived from T cells, B-cell-depleted T cells, or PBMCs. The dataset comprised deeply sampled blood TCRbeta repertoires from subjects exposed to, actively infected with, or recovered from COVID-19. The repertoires were made available in a free public database intended to serve as a resource for research on the immune response to SARS-CoV-2. The samples were drawn from the first 160 participants of the ongoing ImmuneRACE study and from some 1,300 subjects provided by 6 global collaborators. Sample metadata almost always included a de-identified subject ID, COVID-19 status, age in years and sex. Where available, HLA class I and class II types were obtained from metadata supplied by the sample provider rather than from assay-based typing. The study at large found these results: How much clinical and demographic metadata was included differed by source and by participant, and the metadata was provided uncurated.

Concerning this clone: Which antigen it targets is not known. Base-call qualities are not available, and no considerably larger clone is one nucleotide away.

The immunoSEQ Assay, a bias-controlled multiplex PCR, was used to amplify TCRbeta CDR3 regions from genomic DNA. The original methods were these. The number of nucleated cells in each sample was estimated by amplification of reference gene primers within the assay. To quantify the absolute abundance of each unique TCRbeta CDR3 rearrangement, sequence reads were collapsed and filtered. For each sample, productive Simpson clonality was calculated as the square root of Simpson's diversity index across productive rearrangements. The table comes from immuneACCESS by way of TCRdb, which keeps in-frame sequences with V and J called. Part of the clones is missing from these tables; in studies checked, under half for an unresolved V gene and the rest for unknown reasons. V and J calls and clone size are as listed in that table; D and trimming were resolved from the DNA. The table for this sample lists under 300,000 clones; 70% to 90% of them were counted only once. The ten most abundant clones make up under 2.5% of the sample.

Another Seattle source contributed samples from volunteer blood donors who had recovered from COVID-19. The collaborating institutions used their own protocols to collect whole blood in K2EDTA tubes. Collaborator samples were shipped for TCRbeta analysis as frozen whole blood, isolated PBMCs, or DNA extracted from either sample type. Sequencing was carried out using peripheral blood. The receptor was isolated from a middle-aged woman who had recovered from COVID-19.

The CDR3 amino acid sequence is: CASSYVQEETQYF. The nucleotide sequence reads TGTGCCAGCAGTTACGTCCAGGAAGAGACCCAGTACTTC. The sequence links TRBV6-2 or TRBV6-3 to TRBJ2-5; there is no confident call for the D gene. The CDR3 measures 13 amino acids from cysteine to phenylalanine. Here the CDR3 DNA is all that survives: 39 bases in frame from base 1. CDR1 MNHEY and CDR2 SVGEGT were looked up in the germline V gene. A distance of 7 bases separates the germline ends of V and J, which lose 2 bases and 3 bases respectively.